The rows below give T cell receptor beta chains drawn from one sample of a study of T cell repertoires in cytomegalovirus infection. TCRdb analysed the reads with MiXCR anew, one entry per CDR3 protein. This sample has some 200,000 distinct CDR3 sequences, with approximately 19% found just once. What was sequenced was PBMCs. Receptors were obtained from a human donor in good health (CMV status not recorded). Some clones in this sample may be carry-over from other donors' samples. The CDR3 runs from the conserved cysteine through the conserved F or W. D genes are given only for firm matches.

D | J | V | CDR3
- | TRBJ2-6 | TRBV30 | CAWTSRGTHLGPGANVLTF
- | TRBJ1-4 | TRBV29-1 | CSVGQGRNEKLFF
TRBD1 | TRBJ2-4 | TRBV5-1 | CASSYRGQNIQYF
TRBD2 | TRBJ2-7 | TRBV6-1 | CASSEEAGESYEQYF
- | TRBJ2-3 | TRBV15 | CAAGSQGSTDTQYF
TRBD2 | TRBJ2-5 | TRBV7-8 | CASSSPRLAYQETQYF
- | TRBJ2-1 | TRBV12-3/TRBV12-4 | CASSSGTPSGNEQFF
- | TRBJ1-5 | TRBV7-8 | CASSLLGGIGQPQHF
TRBD2 | TRBJ2-1 | TRBV27 | CASSYSGTSGSAEQFF
- | TRBJ2-6 | TRBV25-1 | CASRETKKSGANVLTF
- | TRBJ2-2 | TRBV12-5 | CASASDYPNTGELFF
- | TRBJ2-7 | TRBV7-6 | CASSLAPAQGSYEQYF
- | TRBJ1-6 | TRBV7-2 | CASSSLTSSNSPLHF
- | TRBJ2-2 | TRBV14 | CASSQVSQGRTGELFF
TRBD2 | TRBJ2-1 | TRBV20-1 | CSALGERGGRDEQFF
- | TRBJ2-5 | TRBV5-1 | CASSTGQETQYF
- | TRBJ2-5 | TRBV4-1 | CASSQEIPQGPYIRETQYF
- | TRBJ1-1 | TRBV20-1 | CSARREQRNTEAFF
- | TRBJ1-1 | TRBV20-1 | CSAVQDPARGTEAFF
TRBD2 | TRBJ2-1 | TRBV6-8 | CASSYSSGTRAYNEQFF
- | TRBJ1-6 | TRBV19 | CASSTDGWYSPLHF
TRBD2 | TRBJ2-3 | TRBV5-6 | CASSFLAGGSTDTQYF